These T cell receptor beta chains were read from a single sample in a study of human T cells and chemical hapten exposure. MiXCR, applied by TCRdb to the RACE reads, yields one record per CDR3 protein. The sample has about 89,000 distinct CDR3 sequences, under 15% seen once. Sequenced material: whole blood, taken in connection with sensitization to the hapten diphenylcyclopropenone (DPC). These receptors originate from a woman in her 50s with alopecia areata. Some clones in this sample may be carry-over from other donors' samples. Both conserved end residues are trimmed from each CDR3.

TRBJ2-7 TRBV11-2 ASSLRLAGDLEQY
TRBJ1-1 TRBV7-2 ASSLDTQQGRGAF
TRBJ1-1 TRBV19 ASRTGTVVTEAF
TRBJ1-2 TRBV9 ASSGTDRVPLYGYT
TRBJ2-4 TRBV20-1 SAERESKNIQY
TRBJ2-1 TRBV2 ASNPTDTYNEQF
TRBJ2-2 TRBV6-6 ALSARALNTGELF
TRBJ2-1 TRBV6-6 ASSYRAGQGHGEQF
TRBJ1-5 TRBV18 ASSPTVTGNQPQH
TRBJ1-1 TRBV13 ASSFRENTEAF
TRBJ2-7 TRBV7-9 ASSLVTWEQY
TRBJ1-2 TRBV29-1 SVDREGYGYT
TRBJ2-7 TRBV7-9 ASSSQLTGAYEQY
TRBJ2-1 TRBV7-9 ASSLTSGRGDEQF
TRBJ2-7 TRBV3-1 ASSQVFGGSYEQY
TRBJ1-1 TRBV18 ASSPDSLEAF
TRBJ1-1 TRBV18 ASSVEQVMNTEAF
TRBJ2-5 TRBV30 AWSSSSGRETQY
TRBJ2-3 TRBV6-2/TRBV6-3 ASSYSKASGIRLDTQY
TRBJ2-1 TRBV27 ASTPLGSLLNEQF